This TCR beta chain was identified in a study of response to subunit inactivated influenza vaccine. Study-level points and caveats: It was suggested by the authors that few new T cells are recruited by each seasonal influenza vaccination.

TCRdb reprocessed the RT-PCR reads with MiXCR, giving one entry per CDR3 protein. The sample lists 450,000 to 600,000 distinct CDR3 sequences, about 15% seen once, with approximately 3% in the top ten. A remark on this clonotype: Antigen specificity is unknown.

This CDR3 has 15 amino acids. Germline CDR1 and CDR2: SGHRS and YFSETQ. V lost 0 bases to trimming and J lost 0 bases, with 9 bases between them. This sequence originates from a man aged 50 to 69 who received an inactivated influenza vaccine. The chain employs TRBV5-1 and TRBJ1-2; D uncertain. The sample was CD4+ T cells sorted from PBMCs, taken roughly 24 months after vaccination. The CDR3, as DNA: TGCGCCAGCAGCTTGGTGGGCAGTACTAACTATGGCTACACCTTC. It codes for CASSLVGSTNYGYTF.